This TCR beta chain was profiled in a study of OX40 agonist ivuxolimab in advanced cancers. Points from the study as a whole: There was clonal expansion of CD4+ and CD8+ blood T cells by week 6 at 0.1 to 3.0 mg/kg.

Method: immunoSEQ multiplex PCR; TCRdb's copy keeps in-frame clones and lacks some. There are more than 75,000 clones in the sample; around nine tenths occur only once, and about 0.82% lies in the top ten. Note on this clone: As yet, its antigen is unknown.

CDR1 is SEHNR and CDR2 is FQNEAQ in the germline V gene (reference sequence). V lost 5 bases, J lost 0 bases, and 11 bases lay in between. The CDR3 covers 15 residues. The V gene is TRBV7-9, the J gene TRBJ2-1; D call uncertain. This clonotype originated in an adult with an advanced solid tumor such as melanoma, head and neck, liver or kidney cancer. Sequenced here: CD4+ or CD8+ T cells sorted from blood, sampled in a trial of the OX40 agonist ivuxolimab. In nucleotides, the CDR3 is TGTGCCAGCAGCCTCTCTCCCCTCTCCTACAATGAGCAGTTCTTC. Translating it yields CASSLSPLSYNEQFF.